These 20 T cell receptor beta chains were all obtained from the same sample, sequenced in a study of T-cell reconstitution after alpha-beta-depleted transplantation in children. Unique molecular identifiers featured in how the TCRbeta library was prepared. TCRdb reanalysed the PCR reads using MiXCR and keeps one entry per CDR3 protein. Of 350,000 to 450,000 distinct CDR3 sequences detected, roughly 14% appear once; the ten largest clones hold 3.5% to 4.5%. Sequences were derived from PBMCs, sampled from the stem cell graft. The source is a human donor who donated a stem cell graft to a child with Fanconi anemia.

The genes are TRBV29-1 and TRBJ1-1; 9 bases agree with TRBD1. The CDR3 covers 14 residues. Germline CDR1 and CDR2: SQVTM and ANQGSEA. The V and J ends lost 6 bases and 5 bases, in that order; junction bases with no gene match: 10. CDR3 loop: CSVRVPTGGTEAFF. CDR3 DNA sequence: TGCAGCGTGAGGGTCCCGACAGGGGGGACTGAAGCTTTCTTT.

This clonotype was counted ten times or more. Here the CDR3 DNA reads TGCGCCAGCAGCCAAGGAGGCGGGACATCCTACGAGCAGTACTTC. The encoded protein is CASSQGGGTSYEQYF. V gene TRBV4-3 combines with J gene TRBJ2-7, with D possibly called TRBD1 or TRBD2 (6 bases each). V was pared by 1 base and J by 1 base, with 11 bases between. Germline CDR1 LGHNA, CDR2 YSLEER. The CDR3 length is 15 residues.

The sample holds a few counts of this clonotype. V and J are TRBV2 and TRBJ1-2; D not certain. V was clipped by 4 bases and J by 2 bases, with 11 bases between them. Germline assignment: CDR1 SNHLY and CDR2 FYNNEI. This CDR3 spans 14 amino acids. The chain's CDR3 is CASSVGGSNYGYTF. The CDR3 DNA is TGTGCCAGCAGTGTGGGAGGGTCCAACTATGGCTACACCTTC.

Only a few counts were recorded for this clonotype. The chain carries TRBV7-2 and TRBJ2-2; tentatively, D is TRBD2 (6 bases). The length of the CDR3 is 14 residues. Germline V lookup: CDR1 SGHTA, CDR2 FQGNSA. Trimming left V 11 bases short and J 5 bases short, with 18 bases between. The CDR3 coding sequence is TGTGCCTCGAGGGTTCGACTAGATACCGGGGAGCTGTTTTTT. Translation gives CASRVRLDTGELFF.

The genes are TRBV27 and TRBJ2-3, with D possibly being TRBD2 (7 bases). CDR3 length: 14 residues. The V gene's germline CDR1 is MNHEY and CDR2 SMNVEV (reference sequence). V lost 6 bases to trimming and J lost 2 bases, with 12 bases between them. The CDR3 DNA is TGTGCCAGCAGCCGGGGGGACAACACAGATACGCAGTATTTT. As protein: CASSRGDNTDTQYF.

This clonotype was observed many times. This rearrangement joins TRBV29-1 to TRBJ2-1; the match to TRBD2 covers 9 bases. CDR1 and CDR2 from the germline V gene are SQVTM and ANQGSEA. Unmatched junction bases numbered 12, after V lost 5 bases and J lost 1 base. CDR3 size: 17 residues. The CDR3 DNA is TGCAGCGTTTTAAGTTCCAGCGGGGGGAGGTCCTACAATGAGCAGTTCTTC. It codes for CSVLSSSGGRSYNEQFF.

This clonotype showed up just a few times. The chain combines TRBV2 with TRBJ1-1; D ambiguous. CDR1 and CDR2 from the germline V gene are SNHLY and FYNNEI. The CDR3 extends over 12 amino acids. The germline V and J ends were trimmed by 7 bases and 3 bases, with 9 bases remaining between them. The CDR3 protein is CASTRVYTEAFF. CDR3 coding DNA: TGTGCCAGCACAAGGGTGTACACTGAAGCTTTCTTT.

This clonotype was detected many times. The V gene is TRBV5-1, the J gene TRBJ2-2, with D possibly TRBD1 on 6 matching bases. Per the germline V gene, CDR1 is SGHRS and CDR2 is YFSETQ. The CDR3 has 15 residues. V gave up 4 bases and J gave up 4 bases, with 14 bases separating them. CDR3 in DNA: TGCGCCAGCAGCATACAGGGTCCTTTCACCGGGGAGCTGTTTTTT. Amino acid sequence: CASSIQGPFTGELFF.

In this sample, this clonotype turned up a few times. The chain uses TRBV10-3 and TRBJ2-7; weak D call: TRBD1 (6 bases). The V gene's germline CDR1 is ENHRY and CDR2 SYGVKD. This CDR3 region has 14 residues. Trimming left V 10 bases short and J 4 bases short, with 20 bases between. This CDR3 is CATGPSGTIYEQYV. The CDR3 DNA reads TGTGCCACGGGACCCTCCGGGACAATATACGAGCAGTACGTC.

In this sample, this clonotype turned up a few times. The CDR3 is CASSSWSSYNSPLHF. The CDR3 nucleotides read TGTGCCAGCAGCTCTTGGAGCTCCTATAATTCACCCCTCCACTTT. The chain links TRBV7-2 to TRBJ1-6; D ambiguous. The V gene's germline CDR1 is SGHTA and CDR2 FQGNSA. This CDR3 has 15 residues. The V end was cut by 4 bases, the J end by 0 bases, with 7 bases between.

J is TRBJ2-3 and V is TRBV7-9; 9 bases are a match to TRBD2. CDR1 is SEHNR, CDR2 FQNEAQ, per germline (reference sequence). V gave up 5 bases and J gave up 1 base; unmatched junction bases: 10. This CDR3 comprises 17 residues. Written as DNA, the CDR3 is TGTGCCAGCAGCCCTGGGTGGGCTAGCGGGGGCACAGATACGCAGTATTTT. This gives the protein CASSPGWASGGTDTQYF.

In this sample, this clonotype turned up a few times. The rearrangement joins TRBV12-3 or TRBV12-4 to TRBJ2-1, with TRBD1 identical over 9 bases. V shed 6 bases, J shed 8 bases, and the junction held 26 bases outside the gene matches. The CDR3 spans 20 residues. The CDR3, as DNA: TGTGCCAGCAGCCACCCTGGTGGACAGGGGAAAAGAGGATTACGGGATGAGCAGTTCTTC. Encoded protein: CASSHPGGQGKRGLRDEQFF.

Turning to this clonotype: This may arise from a read error, as a much more abundant clone is one base away. The rearrangement joins TRBV7-6 to TRBJ2-5; 10 bases are shared with TRBD2. Germline CDR1 and CDR2: SGHVS and FNYEAQ. The CDR3 is made up of 15 amino acids. The CDR3 DNA follows: TGTGCCGGCAGCTTCAACCTAGCGGGAGAAGAGACCCAGTACTTC. Translated, it gives CAGSFNLAGEETQYF.

This clonotype has a count of ten or more. V and J are TRBV29-1 and TRBJ2-2; TRBD1 aligns across 11 bases. The CDR3 has 15 residues. Trimming took 4 bases from V and 4 from J; bases not matched to a gene: 5. CDR1 and CDR2 (germline): SQVTM, ANQGSEA. The CDR3: CSVAGQGATTGELFF. In nucleotides, the CDR3 is TGCAGCGTTGCCGGACAGGGGGCGACCACCGGGGAGCTGTTTTTT.

The rearrangement joins TRBV29-1 to TRBJ1-1; perhaps TRBD1 as D (5 bases). Deletions cut 8 bases from V and 1 base from J, with 14 bases between. Germline V lookup: CDR1 SQVTM, CDR2 ANQGSEA. The CDR3 totals 13 residues. For the CDR3, the DNA is TGCAGCACCAATCAGGGTTCGAACACTGAAGCTTTCTTT. Translated: CSTNQGSNTEAFF. Based on the CDR3 plus reference TRBV29-1 and TRBJ1-1, the full variable domain is SAVISQKPSRDICQRGTSLTIQCQVDSQVTMMFWYRQQPGQSLTLIATANQGSEATYESGFVIDKFPISRPNLTFSTLTVSNMSPEDSSIYLCSTNQGSNTEAFFGQGTRLTVV.

In this sample, this clonotype turned up many times. CDR3 in amino acids: CATSDPGQGGESQETQYF. As DNA, the CDR3 is TGTGCCACCAGTGATCCGGGACAGGGCGGGGAGTCTCAAGAGACCCAGTACTTC. The chain uses TRBV24-1 and TRBJ2-5; 9 bases agree with TRBD1. V lost 3 bases to trimming and J lost 2 bases; unmatched junction nucleotides: 12. The CDR3 is 18 amino acids. Germline values: CDR1 KGHDR, CDR2 SFDVKD.

V gene TRBV6-2 or TRBV6-3 combines with J gene TRBJ2-1; D might be TRBD2 (6 bases). Germline V gene data show CDR1 as MNHEY and CDR2 as SVGEGT. The CDR3 runs to 13 residues. V gave up 4 bases and J gave up 8 bases, with 12 bases separating them. CDR3 sequence: CASSLVSGHEQFF. The CDR3, as DNA: TGTGCCAGCAGTTTGGTGAGCGGGCATGAGCAGTTCTTC.

This clonotype came up a few times. V and J are TRBV4-2 and TRBJ1-4, with D uncertain. Germline V lookup: CDR1 LGHNA, CDR2 YNFKEQ. The CDR3 consists of 14 residues. The V gene lost 4 bases and the J gene lost 6 bases, with 12 bases spanning the gap. The CDR3 region is CASSPWEGDEKLFF. The CDR3 region has the DNA TGTGCCAGCAGCCCCTGGGAGGGAGATGAAAAACTGTTTTTT.

This clonotype was picked up many times. V usage is TRBV5-1 and J usage is TRBJ1-4; D gene ambiguous. The CDR3 runs 15 residues. Trimming left V 2 bases short and J 4 bases short, with 12 bases between. Per the germline V gene, CDR1 is SGHRS and CDR2 is YFSETQ. CDR3 sequence reads: CASSLSQGRNEKLFF. DNA for the CDR3: TGCGCCAGCAGCTTATCGCAAGGGCGTAATGAAAAACTGTTTTTT.

In this sample, this clonotype turned up a few times. The rearrangement links TRBV6-2 or TRBV6-3 to TRBJ1-2; possibly TRBD1 for D (5 bases). V was pared by 5 bases and J by 6 bases, with 10 bases between. The CDR3 runs to 12 residues. Germline assignment: CDR1 MNHEY and CDR2 SVGEGT. CDR3 sequence reads: CASSPPTDGYTF. CDR3 nucleotide sequence: TGTGCCAGCAGTCCTCCGACAGATGGCTACACCTTC.